Below, 2 T cell receptor beta chains from the same sample are listed, as sequenced in a study of CD8+CD57+ T cells in acquired aplastic anemia. According to the study, genomic DNA was the template for TCR beta VDJ and CDR3 profiling. TCRdb used MiXCR to reprocess the reads, holding one entry per CDR3 protein. The sample lists about 190,000 distinct CDR3 sequences, less than 70% occurring once. Sequencing was performed on sorted CD4+, CD8+, or CD8+CD57+ T cells (not recorded which) from PBMCs. The receptors stem from a human donor in good health, serving as a control.

This clonotype was found many times. The chain is built from TRBV9 and TRBJ1-5; D is possibly TRBD1 (6 bases). V lost 0 bases and J lost 6, with 7 bases in between. Germline V CDR1 and CDR2: SGDLS, YYNGEE. The CDR3 runs to 13 residues. CDR3 protein: CASSVETGQPQHF. CDR3 bases: TGTGCCAGCAGCGTAGAGACAGGTCAGCCCCAGCATTTT.

This chain uses TRBV29-1 with TRBJ2-7; 8 positions match TRBD2. The germline gives CDR1 SQVTM, CDR2 ANQGSEA. Losses at the gene ends were 2 bases for V and 5 bases for J; bases not matched to a gene: 11. This CDR3 spans 15 amino acids. The CDR3 DNA sequence: TGCAGCGTTGAACCCCGGGAGGGGACTACAAACGAGCAGTACTTC. Translation gives CSVEPREGTTNEQYF.